These 18 T cell receptor beta chains originate from one sample sequenced in a study of shared clonotypes between healthy human individuals (dated by TCRdb to about 2020). The library was obtained by the immunoSEQ multiplex PCR assay. Drawn from immuneACCESS, this table holds only the in-frame rearrangements with V and J called that TCRdb kept. Clones are partly lost; checked studies trace under half to an unresolved V gene and leave the rest unexplained. This sample is represented by 600,000 to 750,000 clones; 72% of them were singletons. Jointly, the top ten make up under 2% of the sample. The sample was memory CD4+ T cells sorted from blood. Reading the label with the study, this specimen's cell subset or site is: CD45RA-negative fraction. These receptors all come from a woman aged 30 to 39 in good health.

The chain has TRBV9 and TRBJ1-3; tentative D call: TRBD1 (5 bases). The CDR3 is 16 amino acids. From germline, CDR1 is SGDLS and CDR2 YYNGEE. Trimming stripped 4 bases from V and 4 bases from J, with 18 bases between. The CDR3 region has the DNA TGTGCCAGCAGCCCCCGGAGGGGAGGTCCCGGAAACACCATATATTTT. Translating gives CASSPRRGGPGNTIYF.

The rearrangement joins TRBV6-1 to TRBJ1-2, with TRBD1 as a possible D gene (6 bases). V lost 5 bases and J lost 1, with 14 bases in between. CDR1 and CDR2 (germline): MNHNS, SASEGT. This CDR3 is built from 15 residues. CDR3 in DNA: TGTGCCAGCAGTTTGACAGGTCTCAGTAACTATGGCTACACCTTC. Translated: CASSLTGLSNYGYTF.

The gene calls are TRBV27 and TRBJ1-5; D is undetermined. CDR3 length: 14 residues. Trimming stripped 6 bases from V and 7 bases from J, with 16 bases between. Germline V gene lookup returns CDR1 MNHEY and CDR2 SMNVEV (reference sequence). The DNA of the CDR3 is TGTGCCAGCAGGAACCTTCAAGGCTGGCAGCCCCAGCATTTT. It is translated as CASRNLQGWQPQHF.

On this clone: This CDR3 is also generated by other DNA sequences in the sample. CDR3 nucleotides: TGTGCCAGCAGCTTAGGGCTATCCAATGAGCAGTTCTTC. This sequence encodes CASSLGLSNEQFF. J is TRBJ2-1 and V is TRBV11-3; no clear D gene. Germline assignment: CDR1 SGHNT and CDR2 YENEEA. Trimming stripped 1 base from V and 6 bases from J, with 7 bases between. There are 13 residues in the CDR3.

V and J are TRBV7-3 and TRBJ2-5; 8 nucleotides agree with TRBD1. The CDR3 length is 16 residues. V lost 1 base and J lost 0; bases outside the gene matches: 4. Germline V CDR1 and CDR2: SGHTA, FQGTGA. The CDR3 coding sequence is TGTGCCAGCAGCTTAATGGGGACAGGAAACCAAGAGACCCAGTACTTC. As protein: CASSLMGTGNQETQYF.

The V call is TRBV5-8, the J call TRBJ1-1, with D perhaps TRBD1 (5 bases). The CDR3 is 14 amino acids. Germline values: CDR1 SGHTS, CDR2 YDEGEE. Trimming cost V 3 bases and J 11 bases, with 20 bases left between them. The CDR3 sequence: CASSSPIRQRKAFF. The CDR3 region has the DNA TGTGCCAGCAGCTCCCCAATTCGACAGAGGAAGGCTTTCTTT.

The rearrangement uses TRBV9 and TRBJ2-1; TRBD2 agrees at 12 bases. Germline V gene lookup returns CDR1 SGDLS and CDR2 YYNGEE. The V gene end was trimmed by 0 bases and the J gene end by 2 bases; junction bases not matched to a gene: 9. This CDR3 is built from 19 residues. The CDR3 DNA reads TGTGCCAGCAGCGTAGGGCTAGCGGGAGGGCCGGGTACCTACAATGAGCAGTTCTTC. Translated: CASSVGLAGGPGTYNEQFF. The complete variable domain, with remaining parts taken from reference TRBV9 and TRBJ2-1, reads DSGVTQTPKHLITATGQRVTLRCSPRSGDLSVYWYQQSLDQGLQFLIQYYNGEERAKGNILERFSAQQFPDLHSELNLSSLELGDSALYFCASSVGLAGGPGTYNEQFFGPGTRLTVL.

This clone showed up just a few times. The chain joins TRBV25-1 to TRBJ2-5; D is unclear. Germline V gene lookup returns CDR1 MGHDK and CDR2 SYGVNS. CDR3 length equals 16 residues. V gave up 8 bases and J gave up 1 base, with 20 bases separating them. The CDR3 region is CASGAGPLDGQETQYF. CDR3 coding DNA: TGTGCCAGCGGAGCCGGACCCCTCGACGGCCAAGAGACCCAGTACTTC.

This sequence joins TRBV6-5 and TRBJ1-1; 10 bases match TRBD1. Germline V gives CDR1 MNHEY, CDR2 SVGAGI. The CDR3 spans 15 residues. The trim removed 5 bases at V and 2 bases at J, leaving 5 bases unmatched. The DNA for the CDR3 is TGTGCCAGCAGTCGACAGGGGGCGACCAACACTGAAGCTTTCTTT. This gives the protein CASSRQGATNTEAFF.

J is TRBJ2-5 and V is TRBV14, with 9 bases matching TRBD1. From germline, CDR1 is SGHDN and CDR2 FVKESK. The CDR3 is made up of 16 amino acids. V was clipped by 1 base and J by 4 bases; unmatched bases: 7. CDR3 protein: CASSQGTGVAGETQYF. The CDR3 DNA reads TGTGCCAGCAGCCAAGGGACAGGGGTCGCGGGAGAGACCCAGTACTTC.

In DNA, the CDR3 is TGTGCCAGCTCACCAGTTATCAGCCGCACCGGGGAGCTGTTTTTT. It is translated as CASSPVISRTGELFF. The chain uses TRBV18 and TRBJ2-2; D not resolved. Trimming cost V 2 bases and J 4 bases, with 11 bases left between them. Germline CDR1 is KGHSH and CDR2 is LQKENI. This CDR3 has 15 amino acids.

The table lists this clone with a count of one. This rearrangement joins TRBV9 to TRBJ2-1; 14 bases fit TRBD2. The germline V gene encodes CDR1 SGDLS and CDR2 YYNGEE. This CDR3 has 15 amino acids. Unmatched junction bases numbered 4, after V lost 3 bases and J lost 8 bases. CDR3 region: CASSATSGRAYEQFF. DNA for the CDR3: TGTGCCAGCAGCGCGACTAGCGGGAGGGCCTATGAGCAGTTCTTC.

V usage is TRBV30 and J usage is TRBJ1-6; D remains unclear. CDR1 and CDR2 (germline): GTSNPN, SVGIG (reference sequence). V lost 2 bases and J lost 9, with 11 bases in between. There are 13 residues in the CDR3. CDR3 sequence (DNA): TGTGCCTGGAGTAGCCGGGCCGCTTCACCCCTCCACTTT. Protein sequence: CAWSSRAASPLHF.

The chain uses TRBV28 and TRBJ2-6; TRBD1 aligns across 7 bases. CDR1 and CDR2 (germline): MDHEN, SYDVKM. After removal of 3 bases from V and 5 bases from J, the junction contained 7 bases not matched to a gene. CDR3 length: 16 amino acids. Here the CDR3 DNA reads TGTGCCAGCAGTTTTAGAGGGGGCGCGAGGGCCAACGTCCTGACTTTC. Translation: CASSFRGGARANVLTF.

The rearrangement links TRBV7-2 to TRBJ1-1, with D unresolved. Per the germline V gene, CDR1 is SGHTA and CDR2 is FQGNSA. The CDR3 has 15 amino acids. V was pared by 1 base and J by 6 bases, with 15 bases between. The CDR3, as DNA: TGTGCCAGCAGCTTAGGGGTAGGGTACGTCGCTGAAGCTTTCTTT. Its protein product is CASSLGVGYVAEAFF.

The J gene is TRBJ2-1, the V gene TRBV7-8, with D perhaps matching TRBD2 (6 bases). The germline CDR1 and CDR2 sequences are SGHVS and FQNEAQ. The germline V and J ends were trimmed by 0 bases and 5 bases, with 11 bases remaining between them. The CDR3 loop spans 15 amino acids. The CDR3 here is CASSLAGRGNNEQFF. The CDR3 DNA reads TGTGCCAGCAGCTTAGCCGGGAGAGGCAACAATGAGCAGTTCTTC.

This clone has only a few counts. The gene calls are TRBV30 and TRBJ1-1; no clear D gene. The CDR3 contains 12 residues. The germline V gene encodes CDR1 GTSNPN and CDR2 SVGIG (reference sequence). Trimming removed 3 bases from V and 7 bases from J, with 12 bases in between. CDR3 residues: CAWSEPGIEAFF. CDR3 DNA: TGTGCCTGGAGCGAGCCGGGGATTGAAGCTTTCTTT.

The table lists this clone with a few counts. This sequence joins TRBV2 and TRBJ2-3; a possible D gene is TRBD1 (6 bases). Trimming removed 4 bases from V and 5 bases from J, with 13 bases in between. CDR3 length: 14 amino acids. Germline CDR1 and CDR2: SNHLY and FYNNEI. The CDR3 region is CASSVQGQGDTQYF. The CDR3 DNA sequence: TGTGCCAGCAGTGTTCAGGGGCAGGGAGATACGCAGTATTTT.